Below, 10 T cell receptor beta chains from the same sample are listed, as sequenced in a study of Ad26.COV2.S vaccination and SARS-CoV-2 variants. Generated by immunoSEQ multiplex PCR, the TCRdb table keeps only in-frame clones and is missing some. The sample gives approximately 140,000 clones, 75% to 90% of which show up once; around 5.1% is in the top ten. The source was peripheral blood, collected after recovery from COVID-19. Receptors were obtained from a human donor who had recovered from COVID-19.

The chain links TRBV12-3 or TRBV12-4 to TRBJ2-5; TRBD1 might be the D (5 bases). This CDR3 comprises 13 residues. Trimming pared 6 bases from V and 0 bases from J, leaving 8 bases between. For the CDR3, the DNA is TGTGCCAGCAGGGACACGAACCAAGAGACCCAGTACTTC. As protein: CASRDTNQETQYF.

The chain has TRBV7-8 and TRBJ2-5; the D gene could be TRBD1 or TRBD2 (6 bases each). V lost 4 bases and J lost 2, with 14 bases in between. Germline loops: CDR1 SGHVS, CDR2 FQNEAQ. The CDR3 loop spans 15 amino acids. The CDR3 reads CASSSPRGTQETQYF. CDR3 in DNA: TGTGCCAGCAGCTCCCCTCGGGGGACACAAGAGACCCAGTACTTC.

This chain uses TRBV7-2 with TRBJ2-1; D might be TRBD1 (6 bases). Trimming left V 1 base short and J 7 bases short, with 8 bases between. CDR1 is SGHTA and CDR2 is FQGNSA in the germline V gene. The CDR3 sequence is 13 residues long. This CDR3 reads CASSLVRGNEQFF. In DNA form, the CDR3 reads TGTGCCAGCAGCTTAGTCAGGGGTAATGAGCAGTTCTTC.

The chain is built from TRBV25-1 and TRBJ1-6; D not certain. The CDR3 sequence is 13 residues long. Germline assignment: CDR1 MGHDK and CDR2 SYGVNS. Trimming pared 4 bases from V and 9 bases from J, leaving 10 bases between. The CDR3 nucleotides are TGTGCCAGCAGTGCCGTCGGTGGTTCACCCCTCCACTTT. Amino acid sequence: CASSAVGGSPLHF.

The chain links TRBV5-1 to TRBJ2-2, with D perhaps TRBD1 (5 bases). V lost 1 base and J lost 6, with 7 bases in between. The CDR3 loop spans 13 amino acids. Germline V gene lookup returns CDR1 SGHRS and CDR2 YFSETQ. The CDR3 bases are TGCGCCAGCAGCTTGACAGGCCCCGGGGAGCTGTTTTTT. The encoded protein is CASSLTGPGELFF.

CDR3 residues: CASAAGTLNSPLHF. The CDR3 DNA reads TGTGCCAGCGCAGCCGGGACACTTAATTCACCCCTCCACTTT. The V and J genes are TRBV7-6 and TRBJ1-6; a weak D match, TRBD1 (6 bases). The CDR3 contains 14 residues. The V end lost 8 bases, the J end lost 6 bases, and 14 bases lay between the germline ends. Germline V lookup: CDR1 SGHVS, CDR2 FNYEAQ. The whole variable domain, remainder taken from reference TRBV7-6 and TRBJ1-6, is GAGVSQSPRYKVTKRGQDVALRCDPISGHVSLYWYRQALGQGPEFLTYFNYEAQQDKSGLPNDRFSAERPEGSISTLTIQRTEQRDSAMYRCASAAGTLNSPLHFGNGTRLTVT.

V gene TRBV19 combines with J gene TRBJ2-7, with a tentative D call TRBD1 (5 bases). Germline CDR1 reads LNHDA; CDR2 reads SQIVND (reference sequence). V gave up 3 bases and J gave up 1 base, with 10 bases separating them. The length of the CDR3 is 14 residues. The CDR3 DNA reads as TGTGCCAGTAGTATGGTAGGGGAATCCTACGAGCAGTACTTC. This encodes CASSMVGESYEQYF.

The chain carries TRBV7-2 and TRBJ1-1; no reliable D call. From germline, CDR1 is SGHTA and CDR2 FQGNSA. The CDR3 runs 13 residues. Trimming removed 1 base at V and 1 base at J, with 4 bases between. CDR3 residues: CASSLVTNTEAFF. In DNA, the CDR3 is TGTGCCAGCAGCTTAGTAACGAACACTGAAGCTTTCTTT.

The chain has TRBV28 and TRBJ1-1; D is perhaps TRBD1 (5 bases). The CDR3 contains 16 residues. Trimming cost V 1 base and J 1 base, with 13 bases left between them. The V gene's germline CDR1 is MDHEN and CDR2 SYDVKM. CDR3 in DNA: TGTGCCAGCAGTTTATCGGGGGATCCGAGGAACACTGAAGCTTTCTTT. Translated: CASSLSGDPRNTEAFF.

The table lists this clone with a count of one. This rearrangement joins TRBV20-1 to TRBJ1-1; D is unresolved. The V gene lost 5 bases and the J gene lost 10 bases, with 11 bases spanning the gap. The CDR3 has 10 residues. CDR1 is DFQATT and CDR2 is SNEGSKA in the germline V gene (reference sequence). The CDR3 is CSAFPGRAFF. The CDR3 bases are TGCAGTGCTTTCCCGGGGAGAGCTTTCTTT.